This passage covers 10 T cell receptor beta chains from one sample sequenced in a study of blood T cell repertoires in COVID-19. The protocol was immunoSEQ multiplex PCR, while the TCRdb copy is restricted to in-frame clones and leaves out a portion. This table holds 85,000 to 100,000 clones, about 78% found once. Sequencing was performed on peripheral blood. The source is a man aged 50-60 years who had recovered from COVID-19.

The CDR3: CASNPRTGLPHGYTF. The CDR3 nucleotides read TGTGCCAGCAACCCACGGACAGGGCTCCCCCATGGCTACACCTTC. The chain joins TRBV27 to TRBJ1-2, with 8 bases that match TRBD1. V gave up 7 bases and J gave up 6 bases; unmatched junction bases: 13. This CDR3 has 15 residues. Germline V lookup: CDR1 MNHEY, CDR2 SMNVEV (reference sequence).

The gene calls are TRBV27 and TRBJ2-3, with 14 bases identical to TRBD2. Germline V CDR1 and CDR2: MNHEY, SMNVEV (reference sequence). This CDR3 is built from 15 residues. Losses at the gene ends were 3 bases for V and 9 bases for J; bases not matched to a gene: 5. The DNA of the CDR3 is TGTGCCAGCAGTTTGACGACTAGCGGGGGGGCGACGCAGTATTTT. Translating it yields CASSLTTSGGATQYF.

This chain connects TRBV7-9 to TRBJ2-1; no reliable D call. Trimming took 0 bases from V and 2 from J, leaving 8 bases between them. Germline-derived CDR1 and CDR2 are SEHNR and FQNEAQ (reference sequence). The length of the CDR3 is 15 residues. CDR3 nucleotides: TGTGCCAGCAGCTTAGCGGCCATTGCCTACAATGAGCAGTTCTTC. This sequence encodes CASSLAAIAYNEQFF. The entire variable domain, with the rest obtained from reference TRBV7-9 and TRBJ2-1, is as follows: DTGVSQNPRHKITKRGQNVTFRCDPISEHNRLYWYRQTLGQGPEFLTYFQNEAQLEKSRLLSDRFSAERPKGSFSTLEIQRTEQGDSAMYLCASSLAAIAYNEQFFGPGTRLTVL.

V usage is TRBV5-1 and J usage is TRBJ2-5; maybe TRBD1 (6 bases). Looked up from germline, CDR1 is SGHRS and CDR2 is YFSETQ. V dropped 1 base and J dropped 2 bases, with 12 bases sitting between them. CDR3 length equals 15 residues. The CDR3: CASSLIGTKQETQYF. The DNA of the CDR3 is TGCGCCAGCAGCTTGATAGGGACAAAGCAAGAGACCCAGTACTTC. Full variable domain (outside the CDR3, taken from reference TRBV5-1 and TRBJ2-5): KAGVTQTPRYLIKTRGQQVTLSCSPISGHRSVSWYQQTPGQGLQFLFEYFSETQRNKGNFPGRFSGRQFSNSRSEMNVSTLELGDSALYLCASSLIGTKQETQYFGPGTRLLVL.

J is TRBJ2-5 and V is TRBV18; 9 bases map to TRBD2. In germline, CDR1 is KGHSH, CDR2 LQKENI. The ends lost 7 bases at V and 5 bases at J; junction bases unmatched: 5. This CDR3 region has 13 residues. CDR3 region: CASCLSGSETQYF. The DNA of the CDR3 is TGTGCCAGCTGTCTTAGCGGGAGTGAGACCCAGTACTTC. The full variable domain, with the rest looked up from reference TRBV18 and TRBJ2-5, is NAGVMQNPRHLVRRRGQEARLRCSPMKGHSHVYWYRQLPEEGLKFMVYLQKENIIDESGMPKERFSAEFPKEGPSILRIQQVVRGDSAAYFCASCLSGSETQYFGPGTRLLVL.

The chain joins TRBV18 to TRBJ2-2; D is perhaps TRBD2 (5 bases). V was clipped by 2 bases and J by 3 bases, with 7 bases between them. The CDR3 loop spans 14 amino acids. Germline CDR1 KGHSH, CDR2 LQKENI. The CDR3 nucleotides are TGTGCCAGCTCACCATGGCGGGACACCGGGGAGCTGTTTTTT. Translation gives CASSPWRDTGELFF.

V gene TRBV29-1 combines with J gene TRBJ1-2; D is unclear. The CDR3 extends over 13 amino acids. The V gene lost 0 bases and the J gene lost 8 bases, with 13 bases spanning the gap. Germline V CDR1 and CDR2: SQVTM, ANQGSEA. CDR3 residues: CSVEESRTEGYTF. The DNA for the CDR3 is TGCAGCGTTGAAGAATCCCGCACCGAGGGCTACACCTTC.

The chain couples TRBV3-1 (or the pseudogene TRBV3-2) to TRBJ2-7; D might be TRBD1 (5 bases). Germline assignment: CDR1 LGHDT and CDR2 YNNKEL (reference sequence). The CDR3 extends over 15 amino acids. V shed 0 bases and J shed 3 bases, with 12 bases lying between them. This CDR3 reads CASSQDFGAFYEQYF. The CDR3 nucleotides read TGTGCCAGCAGCCAAGATTTTGGGGCTTTCTACGAGCAGTACTTC.

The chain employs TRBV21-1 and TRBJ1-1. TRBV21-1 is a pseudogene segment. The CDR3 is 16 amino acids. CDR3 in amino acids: CASSNRGTEGNTEAFF. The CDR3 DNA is TGTGCCAGCAGCAATAGAGGGACGGAGGGGAACACTGAAGCTTTCTTT.

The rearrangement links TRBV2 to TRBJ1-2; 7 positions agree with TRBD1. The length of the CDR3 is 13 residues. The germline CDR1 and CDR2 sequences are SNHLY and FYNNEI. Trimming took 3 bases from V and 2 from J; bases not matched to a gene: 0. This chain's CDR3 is CASSDRGNYGYTF. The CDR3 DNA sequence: TGTGCCAGCAGTGACAGGGGGAACTATGGCTACACCTTC.